The source of this TCR beta chain is a study of blood T cells in healthy people across ages. Germline loops: CDR1 SGHDN, CDR2 FVKESK. The V gene lost 1 base and the J gene lost 7 bases, with 11 bases spanning the gap. The CDR3 extends over 13 amino acids. Sample-barcoded 5' priming and a J-beta primer mix drove a second PCR of about 6 to 11 cycles. A template-switch adaptor that had 12 random nucleotides put a tag on each cDNA molecule. TCRdb re-called the 5' RACE reads with MiXCR, one entry per CDR3 protein. The sample lists 450,000 to 650,000 distinct CDR3 sequences, 24% seen once, with roughly 9.4% in the top ten. The same sample was also used in a study of T cells of mothers and their children. As that study records: It was related mother-child pairs that showed slightly higher overlap than unrelated pairs, without reaching significance.

Material: blood. The chain couples TRBV14 to TRBJ2-7; D is uncertain. The receptor was derived from a boy aged 5 to 17 in good health. CDR3 protein: CASSQVTLGEQYF. The CDR3 nucleotides are TGTGCCAGCAGCCAAGTTACCCTAGGGGAGCAGTACTTC.